A single sample is the source of the 15 T cell receptor beta chains below, sequenced in a study of blood T cell repertoires in COVID-19 (dated by TCRdb to the early 2020s). Library creation used the immunoSEQ multiplex PCR assay. TCRdb took over this immuneACCESS table, retaining in-frame rearrangements with V and J assigned. Such tables are incomplete; in checked studies, under half of the missing clones stem from an unresolved V gene, and the remainder is unexplained. This sample comprises 150,000 or so clones, 75% to 85% of them detected only once. The ten top clones hold around 4.2% of the sample. The source material was peripheral blood. The receptors shown here come from an elderly woman with active or convalescent COVID-19.

This clone was counted only a few times. The V and J genes are TRBV3-1 (or the pseudogene TRBV3-2) and TRBJ1-6; D might be TRBD1 (6 bases). The CDR3 is 14 amino acids. Trimming cost V 7 bases and J 10 bases, with 17 bases left between them. Per the germline V gene, CDR1 is LGHDT and CDR2 is YNNKEL (reference sequence). The CDR3 loop reads CASNPTGSSSPLHF. CDR3 nucleotide sequence: TGTGCCAGCAATCCGACAGGTTCCTCCTCACCCCTCCACTTT.

CDR3 loop: CAISDELVNTEAFF. CDR3 in DNA: TGTGCCATCAGTGACGAGCTAGTGAACACTGAAGCTTTCTTT. The rearrangement joins TRBV10-3 to TRBJ1-1; D unresolved. V gave up 3 bases and J gave up 0 bases, with 8 bases separating them. Germline V gene sequence: CDR1 ENHRY, CDR2 SYGVKD. The CDR3 is made up of 14 amino acids.

This rearrangement joins TRBV18 to TRBJ2-7; tentative D call: TRBD2 (5 bases). This CDR3 region has 16 residues. Germline CDR1 and CDR2: KGHSH and LQKENI. The V and J ends lost 1 base and 0 bases respectively, with 13 bases between them. The CDR3 loop is CASSPRPGISSYEQYF. CDR3 in DNA: TGTGCCAGCTCACCACGCCCGGGGATAAGCTCCTACGAGCAGTACTTC.

This sequence joins TRBV28 and TRBJ1-1; D ambiguous. The V gene lost 8 bases and the J gene lost 4 bases, with 14 bases spanning the gap. Germline assignment: CDR1 MDHEN and CDR2 SYDVKM. This CDR3 has 13 amino acids. CDR3 sequence (DNA): TGTGCCAGCGGCTCCGCCCCTGCCACTGAAGCTTTCTTT. Protein product: CASGSAPATEAFF.

This clone was found a few times. V and J are TRBV28 and TRBJ1-5; maybe TRBD1 (5 bases). This CDR3 spans 13 amino acids. Germline CDR1 is MDHEN and CDR2 is SYDVKM. Trimming pared 7 bases from V and 2 bases from J, leaving 9 bases between. CDR3 nucleotide sequence: TGTGCCAGCAATGGCAGGGGCAATCAGCCCCAGCATTTT. It is translated as CASNGRGNQPQHF.

The chain has TRBV5-1 and TRBJ1-1; D gene uncertain. The ends were cut back, 6 bases at V and 0 bases at J, with 15 bases in the middle. Germline CDR1 SGHRS, CDR2 YFSETQ. This CDR3 is built from 15 residues. CDR3 sequence: CASTPSTGMNTEAFF. CDR3 nucleotides: TGCGCCAGCACCCCATCCACGGGAATGAACACTGAAGCTTTCTTT.

This clone was recorded a few times. This chain connects TRBV2 to TRBJ2-1; TRBD1 matches 7 bases. Unmatched junction bases numbered 13, after V lost 8 bases and J lost 0 bases. The CDR3 has 17 residues. The germline V gene encodes CDR1 SNHLY and CDR2 FYNNEI. The CDR3 sequence: CASVATQGLSSYNEQFF. In DNA, the CDR3 is TGTGCCAGCGTGGCCACACAGGGGCTGAGCTCCTACAATGAGCAGTTCTTC.

This clone was observed a few times. The CDR3, as DNA: TGTGCCAGCAGCGAGCGGGACAGGGGTTACGAGCAGTACTTC. Its protein is CASSERDRGYEQYF. The chain links TRBV3-1 (or the pseudogene TRBV3-2) to TRBJ2-7; 10 bases agree with TRBD1. The CDR3 contains 14 residues. J gave up 4 bases and V 5 bases, and 5 bases lay outside the gene matches. Germline V lookup: CDR1 LGHDT, CDR2 YNNKEL (reference sequence).

The chain recombines TRBV21-1 with TRBJ1-3; the D call of TRBD1 is as the table states it, not checked on the DNA. TRBV21-1 is an annotated pseudogene. This CDR3 has 17 residues. CDR3 in amino acids: CASSKGGQPHSGNTIYF. CDR3 bases: TGTGCCAGCAGCAAAGGGGGACAGCCCCACTCTGGAAACACCATATATTTT.

This clone appeared once. The chain uses TRBV2 and TRBJ1-2, with 11 bases matching TRBD1. The germline V gene encodes CDR1 SNHLY and CDR2 FYNNEI. The CDR3 is made up of 15 amino acids. The V segment lost 5 bases and the J segment 4 bases; nucleotides outside the gene matches: 6. For the CDR3, the DNA is TGTGCCAGCAGTTTTTCCGGGACAGGGGGCTATGGCTACACCTTC. It translates to CASSFSGTGGYGYTF.

This chain joins TRBV18 and TRBJ1-1; the match to TRBD1 covers 7 bases. Germline values: CDR1 KGHSH, CDR2 LQKENI. CDR3 length: 15 amino acids. The V gene end was trimmed by 0 bases and the J gene end by 5 bases; junction bases not matched to a gene: 6. For the CDR3, the DNA is TGTGCCAGCTCACCACCCAGGGGGGACTTGACTGAAGCTTTCTTT. Translated, it gives CASSPPRGDLTEAFF.

In DNA, the CDR3 is TGTGCCAGCAGTTTCTACTCGGGACAACAGTTCTTC. Translating it yields CASSFYSGQQFF. The J gene is TRBJ2-1, the V gene TRBV12-3 or TRBV12-4, with D possibly matching TRBD1 (6 bases). V lost 3 bases and J lost 13, with 13 bases in between. The CDR3 is 12 residues long.

The J gene is TRBJ1-2, the V gene TRBV4-2; 11 bases fit TRBD1. The CDR3 spans 17 residues. Germline assignment: CDR1 LGHNA and CDR2 YNFKEQ. V was pared by 5 bases and J by 2 bases, with 10 bases of the junction left unmatched. Here the CDR3 reads CASSSHSGTGGNYGYTF. Here the CDR3 DNA reads TGTGCCAGCAGCTCGCATTCAGGGACAGGGGGGAACTATGGCTACACCTTC.

This chain links TRBV6-5 with TRBJ1-5, with 9 bases lining up with TRBD1. Germline CDR1 and CDR2: MNHEY and SVGAGI. The J segment lost 2 bases and the V segment lost 6 bases, leaving 5 bases of the junction unmatched. The CDR3 is 15 amino acids. This chain's CDR3 is CASRTGGGGNQPQHF. In DNA form, the CDR3 reads TGTGCCAGCAGGACAGGGGGAGGTGGCAATCAGCCCCAGCATTTT.

DNA of the CDR3: TGTGCCATCAGTCCGGGACAGTCCTATGGCTACACCTTC. Its translation: CAISPGQSYGYTF. The chain joins TRBV10-3 to TRBJ1-2, with TRBD1 matching 7 bases. Germline V gene lookup returns CDR1 ENHRY and CDR2 SYGVKD. The junction had 4 bases not matched to a gene; V was cut back by 5 bases and J by 4 bases. This CDR3 has 13 residues.